The rows below give T cell receptor beta chains drawn from one sample of a study of T cells in localized non-small cell lung cancer. TCRdb's table, derived via immunoSEQ multiplex PCR, lists solely in-frame clones and lacks some. Of around 36,000 clones listed, 70% to 80% are singletons. Sequencing used PBMCs, obtained before any cancer treatment. Source of these receptors: a woman aged 35 to 69 with stage II squamous cell lung carcinoma. Both conserved end residues are part of each CDR3. A D gene is named only where the DNA matches it firmly.

j_call v_call d_call cdr3_aa
TRBJ2-1 TRBV6-6 TRBD2 CASSYVGLEDGEQFF
TRBJ2-7 TRBV7-9 . CASSLNYEQYF
TRBJ2-6 TRBV2 . CASSTGLSGANVLTF
TRBJ1-2 TRBV23-1 . CASSLVRGSGYTF
TRBJ2-2 TRBV23-1 . CASSLKRNLNTGELFF
TRBJ1-1 TRBV10-3 TRBD1 CAIRGTGAVTEAFF
TRBJ1-1 TRBV10-2 . CASSEEGWAEAFF
TRBJ2-5 TRBV6-6 . CASSSLEATWGETQYF
TRBJ2-5 TRBV15 . CATSRDGMRKETQYF
TRBJ1-2 TRBV28 TRBD1 CASRYPGQGNYGYTF
TRBJ1-6 TRBV27 . CASSFLRSPLHF
TRBJ1-2 TRBV19 . CASSPAFGYGYTF
TRBJ1-1 TRBV27 . CASSFAQRTAEAFF
TRBJ2-2 TRBV29-1 . CSVDSAGGELFF
TRBJ2-5 TRBV14 . CASSAGAQTQYF
TRBJ2-1 TRBV7-8 . CASSPDRIFNEQFF
TRBJ2-1 TRBV6-5 TRBD2 CASSTTPGGEQFF
TRBJ2-3 TRBV4-3 TRBD2 CASSQETAGGAYSTDTQYF
TRBJ1-4 TRBV18 . CASSPRGTNEKLFF
TRBJ2-1 TRBV6-4 . CASSDPKSNEQFF
TRBJ2-2 TRBV6-5 TRBD1 CASSEQGARLFF
TRBJ2-2 TRBV27 TRBD2 CASSRPTSGAGHTGELFF
TRBJ1-1 TRBV7-2 . CASSSTDKNTEAFF
TRBJ2-3 TRBV19 TRBD2 CASKVGTSVADTQYF
TRBJ2-1 TRBV27 TRBD2 CASRSTSHNEQFF
TRBJ2-5 TRBV6-6 TRBD1 CASSYGGGQGIGTQYF
TRBJ1-3 TRBV2 . CASRRDSGNTIYF
TRBJ1-2 TRBV7-2 . CASSLELGGYGYTF
TRBJ2-5 TRBV5-1 . CASSLSRAGETQYF
TRBJ2-5 TRBV7-6 . CASSLGALMQETQYF
TRBJ2-7 TRBV18 . CASSPGGGRGEQYF
TRBJ2-1 TRBV18 . CASSRTVLSGYNEQFF
TRBJ2-7 TRBV5-1 . CASSRDGVSYEQYF
TRBJ2-5 TRBV19 . CASSVGVSTQETQYF
TRBJ2-5 TRBV15 . CATTLGQGSGETQYF
TRBJ2-3 TRBV29-1 . CSVRAQGTDTQYF
TRBJ1-5 TRBV6-5 . CASSSDSAGNQPQHF
TRBJ1-1 TRBV5-1 TRBD1 CASSLSVGTDAEAFF
TRBJ1-5 TRBV7-2 . CASSLVGGPNSNQPQHF
TRBJ1-1 TRBV2 . CATGQINTEAFF
TRBJ2-7 TRBV28 . CASRGRVSYEQYF
TRBJ2-7 TRBV19 . CASQGSSYEQYF
TRBJ1-5 TRBV28 . CASSFLSGNQPQHF
TRBJ2-3 TRBV19 . CASGIRPTDTQYF
TRBJ1-1 TRBV25-1 . CASSDWGRGGTEAFF